This T cell receptor (beta chain) emerged from a study of blood T cells in healthy people across ages. Details on this clonotype: What it binds is not known.

Every donor gave ten milliliters of peripheral blood. Total RNA extraction produced at least 5 micrograms (per sample) for the study. Through a sample-barcoded 5' primer and a J-beta primer mix, a second PCR was run for about 7 to 12 cycles. TCRdb called the 5' RACE reads again in MiXCR, with one record for every CDR3 protein. This sample has roughly 1.4 million distinct CDR3 sequences, with approximately 59% found just once. V shed 6 bases and J shed 6 bases, with 9 bases lying between them. There are 12 residues in the CDR3. Looked up from germline, CDR1 is ENHRY and CDR2 is SYGVKD. Study-level results: While age rose, TCR beta diversity per million T cells dropped in a roughly linear way.

Sequencing used blood. This sequence was found in a man between 18 and 29 years old in good health. The rearrangement links TRBV10-3 to TRBJ2-1, with D perhaps assigned TRBD1 or TRBD2 (5 bases each). The CDR3 is CAIRGVGNEQFF. The CDR3 DNA reads TGTGCCATCAGGGGGGTGGGCAATGAGCAGTTCTTC.